One sample yielded the 27 T cell receptor beta chains listed below, sequenced in a study of sequential checkpoint blockade in melanoma. Treatment indicated: randomized to nivolumab then ipilimumab (arm A) or the reverse (arm B). Profiled with immunoSEQ multiplex PCR; TCRdb holds only in-frame clones, not every one. The sample holds approximately 2,400 clones, roughly 22% seen once. The sequencing here drew on tumor tissue (inferred from file names), taken from a patient given nivolumab and ipilimumab in sequence. These receptors were taken from a human donor with melanoma.

The gene calls are TRBV30 and TRBJ1-5, with a possible D match to TRBD1 (6 bases). From germline, CDR1 is GTSNPN and CDR2 SVGIG (reference sequence). Trimming pared 3 bases from V and 2 bases from J, leaving 29 bases between. This CDR3 is 20 amino acids long. The CDR3 protein is CAWSLAGDRTFLRGNQPQHF. The CDR3 nucleotides are TGTGCCTGGAGCCTAGCAGGGGATCGGACATTCCTGAGGGGCAATCAGCCCCAGCATTTT.

This clone turned up a few times. The chain is built from TRBV19 and TRBJ1-5; tentative D call: TRBD1 (5 bases). This CDR3 has 14 amino acids. The germline CDR1 and CDR2 sequences are LNHDA and SQIVND (reference sequence). Trimming shortened V by 3 bases and J by 3 bases, and 9 bases separated the two germline ends. In DNA, the CDR3 is TGTGCCAGTAGTATCCGACAGCTCAATCAGCCCCAGCATTTT. This translates into CASSIRQLNQPQHF.

The table lists this clone with many counts. The sample contains more than one DNA sequence encoding this CDR3. The genes are TRBV11-3 and TRBJ2-7, with D tentatively TRBD2 (7 bases). Germline-derived CDR1 and CDR2 are SGHNT and YENEEA. This CDR3 comprises 15 residues. V lost 1 base, J lost 3 bases, and 13 bases lay in between. This chain's CDR3 is CASSLVSGGHYEQYF. DNA of the CDR3: TGTGCCAGCAGCTTAGTCTCCGGGGGGCACTACGAGCAGTACTTC.

Comment on this clone: This specimen includes other DNA sequences encoding the same CDR3. The rearrangement uses TRBV19 and TRBJ1-5, with TRBD1 matching 7 bases. The CDR3 covers 14 residues. Trimming removed 5 bases from V and 2 bases from J; junction bases left unmatched: 3. Germline V gene sequence: CDR1 LNHDA, CDR2 SQIVND (reference sequence). The CDR3 DNA reads TGTGCCAGTAGTCCTCAGGGGGGCAATCAGCCCCAGCATTTT. Translation: CASSPQGGNQPQHF. Supplemented by reference TRBV19 and TRBJ1-5, the full variable domain reads DGGITQSPKYLFRKEGQNVTLSCEQNLNHDAMYWYRQDPGQGLRLIYYSQIVNDFQKGDIAEGYSVSREKKESFPLTVTSAQKNPTAFYLCASSPQGGNQPQHFGDGTRLSIL.

This clone has a handful of counts. The CDR3 spells CSGGTGVREKLFF. CDR3 bases: TGCAGCGGCGGGACAGGGGTTAGGGAAAAACTGTTTTTT. The V and J genes are TRBV29-1 and TRBJ1-4; 10 bases match TRBD1. Trimming cost V 7 bases and J 8 bases; bases outside gene matches: 7. This CDR3 spans 13 amino acids. The germline gives CDR1 SQVTM, CDR2 ANQGSEA. Together with reference TRBV29-1 and TRBJ1-4, the CDR3 gives the full variable domain: SAVISQKPSRDICQRGTSLTIQCQVDSQVTMMFWYRQQPGQSLTLIATANQGSEATYESGFVIDKFPISRPNLTFSTLTVSNMSPEDSSIYLCSGGTGVREKLFFGSGTQLSVL.

This clone was observed a handful of times. This chain links TRBV14 with TRBJ2-7, with 12 bases lining up with TRBD2. V lost 4 bases, J lost 4 bases, and 8 bases stayed unmatched. The CDR3 has 16 residues. CDR1 and CDR2 from the germline V gene are SGHDN and FVKESK. In DNA, the CDR3 is TGTGCCAGCAGCCCTAACAGACTAGCGGGAGCTTACGAGCAGTACTTC. The encoded protein is CASSPNRLAGAYEQYF.

By frequency in the sample, this clone is medium-sized. This chain joins TRBV11-3 and TRBJ2-2; D is perhaps TRBD2 (6 bases). Germline CDR1 reads SGHNT; CDR2 reads YENEEA. V was pared by 5 bases and J by 5 bases, with 15 bases between. The CDR3 length is 15 residues. The CDR3 coding sequence is TGTGCCAGCAGCCGTTCGGGAGCAACGACCGGGGAGCTGTTTTTT. Translating gives CASSRSGATTGELFF.

Relative to its sample, this clone is medium-sized. This sequence joins TRBV11-3 and TRBJ2-1, with TRBD1 matching over 8 bases. The CDR3 extends over 16 amino acids. CDR1 is SGHNT and CDR2 is YENEEA in the germline V gene. Trimming removed 5 bases from V and 3 bases from J; junction bases left unmatched: 9. This CDR3 is CASSTTQGAFYNEQFF. CDR3 DNA: TGTGCCAGCAGCACTACTCAGGGGGCCTTCTACAATGAGCAGTTCTTC.

By its share, this clone is medium-sized. The chain employs TRBV9 and TRBJ1-1; D call uncertain. The CDR3 is 14 amino acids. The V gene lost 0 bases and the J gene lost 5 bases, with 11 bases spanning the gap. Germline V lookup: CDR1 SGDLS, CDR2 YYNGEE. The CDR3 loop is CASSVGAQGTEAFF. In nucleotides, the CDR3 is TGTGCCAGCAGCGTAGGGGCGCAAGGGACTGAAGCTTTCTTT.

This clone was recorded at least ten times. The rearrangement links TRBV11-3 to TRBJ2-1; 9 bases match TRBD2. The CDR3 runs to 14 residues. The V segment lost 6 bases and the J segment 1 base; nucleotides outside the gene matches: 1. In germline, CDR1 is SGHNT, CDR2 YENEEA. The CDR3 region has the DNA TGTGCCAGCAGGACTAGCGGATCCTACAATGAGCAGTTCTTC. It specifies CASRTSGSYNEQFF.

V and J are TRBV14 and TRBJ2-7, with D possibly being TRBD2 (6 bases). V shed 4 bases and J shed 1 base, with 17 bases lying between them. Looked up from germline, CDR1 is SGHDN and CDR2 is FVKESK. The CDR3 extends over 16 amino acids. CDR3 loop: CASSPLGLRGSYEQYF. The CDR3 DNA is TGTGCCAGCAGCCCCTTGGGGCTCCGGGGGTCCTACGAGCAGTACTTC. The full variable domain, with the rest looked up from reference TRBV14 and TRBJ2-7, is EAGVTQFPSHSVIEKGQTVTLRCDPISGHDNLYWYRRVMGKEIKFLLHFVKESKQDESGMPNNRFLAERTGGTYSTLKVQPAELEDSGVYFCASSPLGLRGSYEQYFGPGTRLTVT.

The chain employs TRBV19 and TRBJ2-1; the match to TRBD2 covers 11 bases. The CDR3 is made up of 16 amino acids. The V gene end was trimmed by 3 bases and the J gene end by 7 bases; junction bases not matched to a gene: 8. The V gene's germline CDR1 is LNHDA and CDR2 SQIVND (reference sequence). The chain's CDR3 is CASSISGRAVFNEQFF. CDR3 DNA: TGTGCCAGTAGTATTAGCGGGAGGGCCGTTTTTAATGAGCAGTTCTTC.

A few counts support this clone. V is TRBV6-8 and J is TRBJ2-3; D is unclear. Trimming took 2 bases from V and 6 from J, leaving 12 bases between them. This CDR3 region has 14 residues. Germline lookup yields CDR1 MNHGY and CDR2 SAAAGT. DNA of the CDR3: TGTGCCAGCAGTTACGCATCTGAGGCGGATACGCAGTATTTT. This translates into CASSYASEADTQYF.

The chain employs TRBV6-8 and TRBJ2-3, with D perhaps matching TRBD1 or TRBD2 (6 bases each). The germline gives CDR1 MNHGY, CDR2 SAAAGT. Trimming removed 8 bases at V and 1 base at J, with 16 bases between. This CDR3 spans 15 amino acids. Here the CDR3 reads CASGGSREGTDTQYF. The CDR3 DNA sequence: TGTGCCAGCGGGGGCTCGAGGGAGGGCACAGATACGCAGTATTTT.

The V gene is TRBV19, the J gene TRBJ2-2; D is undetermined. CDR1 and CDR2 from the germline V gene are LNHDA and SQIVND (reference sequence). Trimming stripped 5 bases from V and 7 bases from J, with 17 bases between. The CDR3 sequence is 15 residues long. CDR3: CASSWTVTDVGELFF. In nucleotides, the CDR3 is TGTGCCAGTAGTTGGACCGTCACAGACGTCGGGGAGCTGTTTTTT. Drawing the rest from reference TRBV19 and TRBJ2-2, the complete variable domain is DGGITQSPKYLFRKEGQNVTLSCEQNLNHDAMYWYRQDPGQGLRLIYYSQIVNDFQKGDIAEGYSVSREKKESFPLTVTSAQKNPTAFYLCASSWTVTDVGELFFGEGSRLTVL.

By sample share, this clone is medium-sized. V and J are TRBV11-3 and TRBJ1-6; tentatively, D is TRBD1 (6 bases). There are 16 residues in the CDR3. Germline V gene sequence: CDR1 SGHNT, CDR2 YENEEA. Between the trimmed V and J ends, which lost 5 bases and 9 bases, there was a span of 20 bases. The CDR3 is CASSLQGLGVGSPLHF. The CDR3 DNA is TGTGCCAGCAGCCTGCAGGGGTTGGGGGTGGGTTCACCCCTCCACTTT. Variable domain in full (rest from reference TRBV11-3 and TRBJ1-6): EAGVVQSPRYKIIEKKQPVAFWCNPISGHNTLYWYLQNLGQGPELLIRYENEEAVDDSQLPKDRFSAERLKGVDSTLKIQPAELGDSAVYLCASSLQGLGVGSPLHFGNGTRLTVT.

This clone was observed a handful of times. The V call is TRBV11-3, the J call TRBJ2-2; 7 bases are shared with TRBD1. Germline V gene sequence: CDR1 SGHNT, CDR2 YENEEA. The CDR3 is 18 residues long. The trim removed 2 bases at V and 4 bases at J, leaving 13 bases unmatched. The CDR3 coding sequence is TGTGCCAGCAGCTTAAAGGGGGCCGGGGCAGGGGGCACCGGGGAGCTGTTTTTT. Translated, it gives CASSLKGAGAGGTGELFF.

This clone is labeled large. The V and J genes are TRBV15 and TRBJ1-1; 7 bases line up with TRBD1. V was pared by 1 base and J by 6 bases, with 5 bases of the junction left unmatched. In germline, CDR1 is LNHNV, CDR2 YYDKDF (reference sequence). The CDR3 covers 14 residues. CDR3 coding DNA: TGTGCCACCAGCAGAGCAGGGGGGAATTCTGAAGCTTTCTTT. Residues: CATSRAGGNSEAFF.

The rearrangement uses TRBV19 and TRBJ1-6; D gene uncertain. The CDR3 covers 14 residues. The V end lost 0 bases, the J end lost 11 bases, and 11 bases lay between the germline ends. In germline, CDR1 is LNHDA, CDR2 SQIVND (reference sequence). The CDR3 sequence is CASSIDSRITPLHF. The CDR3 DNA follows: TGTGCCAGTAGTATAGATAGCCGGATAACACCCCTCCACTTT.

This clone was seen repeatedly, ten times or more. The genes are TRBV11-3 and TRBJ2-5; 12 positions match TRBD2. J was trimmed by 6 bases and V by 6 bases; bases with no gene match: 11. Germline CDR1 reads SGHNT; CDR2 reads YENEEA. The CDR3 is 16 residues long. CDR3 residues: CASSDLAGGPWKTQYF. The CDR3 bases are TGTGCCAGCAGTGATCTAGCGGGAGGGCCTTGGAAGACCCAGTACTTC.

This clone occurred a few times. V and J are TRBV4-1 and TRBJ2-3; D not resolved. This CDR3 has 13 amino acids. V lost 2 bases and J lost 3, with 6 bases in between. Germline CDR1 is MGHRA and CDR2 is YSYEKL. The CDR3 reads CASSQRTTDTQYF. In nucleotides, the CDR3 is TGCGCCAGCAGCCAACGGACGACAGATACGCAGTATTTT.

The chain's CDR3 is CASSSTGIGANVLTF. The CDR3 nucleotides read TGTGCCAGCAGTTCAACAGGGATAGGGGCCAACGTCCTGACTTTC. The rearrangement uses TRBV28 and TRBJ2-6; tentatively, D is TRBD1 (6 bases). The CDR3 spans 15 residues. Trimming took off 4 bases at V and 4 bases at J, with 11 bases between the two ends. CDR1 MDHEN and CDR2 SYDVKM come from the germline V gene. The full variable domain, rest sourced from reference TRBV28 and TRBJ2-6, is DVKVTQSSRYLVKRTGEKVFLECVQDMDHENMFWYRQDPGLGLRLIYFSYDVKMKEKGDIPEGYSVSREKKERFSLILESASTNQTSMYLCASSSTGIGANVLTFGAGSRLTVL.

This clone was seen only a few times. One junction end disagrees with the germline gene, perhaps due to a read error. This chain uses TRBV6-8 with TRBJ2-7; D tentatively reads TRBD1 or TRBD2 (5 bases each). The germline V gene encodes CDR1 MNHGY and CDR2 SAAAGT. CDR3 size: 14 residues. Here the CDR3 reads CAISVKQDSGEQYF. The CDR3 region has the DNA TGTGCCATCAGTGTGAAACAGGACTCTGGCGAGCAGTACTTC.

V is TRBV28 and J is TRBJ1-1, with D perhaps matching TRBD1 (6 bases). The CDR3 length is 14 residues. V lost 6 bases and J lost 0, with 11 bases in between. Germline V gene data show CDR1 as MDHEN and CDR2 as SYDVKM. The CDR3 region has the DNA TGTGCCAGCAGCCCAGGGGCATTGAACACTGAAGCTTTCTTT. This codes for CASSPGALNTEAFF.

Many counts were recorded for this clone. The chain uses TRBV9 and TRBJ1-2, with 7 bases aligning to TRBD1. The CDR3 is made up of 14 amino acids. In germline, CDR1 is SGDLS, CDR2 YYNGEE. V shed 5 bases and J 8 bases; nucleotides not matched to a gene: 12. CDR3 region: CASSRTGGPGGYTF. For the CDR3, the DNA is TGTGCCAGCAGTAGGACAGGCGGTCCGGGGGGCTACACCTTC.

V usage is TRBV6-8 and J usage is TRBJ2-1; 8 bases line up with TRBD2. The CDR3 is made up of 13 amino acids. Germline V gives CDR1 MNHGY, CDR2 SAAAGT. J lost 6 bases, V lost 5 bases, and 3 bases had no gene match. The CDR3 here is CASSDGTSNEQFF. CDR3 nucleotides: TGTGCCAGCAGTGACGGGACTAGCAATGAGCAGTTCTTC.

Within the sample, this clone is medium-sized. The V call is TRBV11-3, the J call TRBJ2-5, with 12 bases aligning to TRBD2. J was trimmed by 4 bases and V by 1 base; bases with no gene match: 4. Germline values: CDR1 SGHNT, CDR2 YENEEA. This CDR3 comprises 16 residues. CDR3 coding DNA: TGTGCCAGCAGCTTAGGGGCTAGCGGGGGGGCAGAGACCCAGTACTTC. It codes for CASSLGASGGAETQYF. Filled out from reference TRBV11-3 and TRBJ2-5, the complete variable domain reads EAGVVQSPRYKIIEKKQPVAFWCNPISGHNTLYWYLQNLGQGPELLIRYENEEAVDDSQLPKDRFSAERLKGVDSTLKIQPAELGDSAVYLCASSLGASGGAETQYFGPGTRLLVL.